Listed below are T cell receptor beta chains from one sample, sequenced in a study of blood T cell repertoires in COVID-19. TCRdb keeps only in-frame clones here, not all; method: immunoSEQ multiplex PCR. The table shows fewer than 250,000 clones, with roughly 85% occurring only once. The sample comprised PBMCs or T cells enriched from blood (not recorded which). The receptor set was obtained from a woman aged 50 to 65 with acute COVID-19. Both conserved end residues are part of each CDR3. The D gene is left open where the match is weak. The size field is filled for only some rows; it gives once, few, many or a size class.

>-|-|TRBJ1-6|TRBV9
CASSPHESSYNSPLHF
TGTGCCAGCAGCCCTCACGAGAGCTCCTATAATTCACCCCTCCACTTT
>-|-|TRBJ2-1|TRBV14
CASSPRGAASYNEQFF
TGTGCCAGCAGCCCCCGGGGAGCGGCCTCCTACAATGAGCAGTTCTTC
>-|-|TRBJ2-7|TRBV15
CATSPGGQFPYEQYF
TGTGCCACCAGCCCGGGAGGACAGTTTCCCTACGAGCAGTACTTC
>-|TRBD1|TRBJ2-1|TRBV9
CASSPQNDRGEQFF
TGTGCCAGCAGCCCACAAAACGACAGGGGTGAGCAGTTCTTC
>-|TRBD2|TRBJ2-3|TRBV9
CASSSGLAGITDTQYF
TGTGCCAGCAGCTCGGGACTAGCGGGGATCACAGATACGCAGTATTTT
>few|TRBD1|TRBJ1-1|TRBV5-1
CASRETTGYTEAFF
TGCGCCAGCAGGGAAACGACAGGGTACACTGAAGCTTTCTTT
>-|TRBD1|TRBJ2-7|TRBV5-4
CASSPGTGGGEQYF
TGTGCCAGCAGCCCCGGGACAGGGGGCGGCGAGCAGTACTTC
>-|-|TRBJ2-5|TRBV5-1
CASSLYRAVGETQYF
TGCGCCAGCAGCTTGTACAGGGCTGTTGGAGAGACCCAGTACTTC
>-|-|TRBJ1-2|TRBV20-1
CSAGDFYGYTF
TGCAGTGCTGGGGACTTCTATGGCTACACCTTC
>few|-|TRBJ1-1|TRBV14
CASSADMNTEAFF
TGTGCCAGCAGCGCAGACATGAACACTGAAGCTTTCTTT
>few|-|TRBJ2-7|TRBV19
CASSAGTRDYEQYF
TGTGCCAGTAGTGCCGGGACAAGGGACTACGAGCAGTACTTC
>-|TRBD1|TRBJ1-4|TRBV19
CASNDRESEKLFF
TGTGCCAGTAACGACAGGGAGAGTGAAAAACTGTTTTTT
>once|TRBD2|TRBJ2-2|TRBV30
CAWSERGGTGELFF
TGTGCCTGGAGTGAGCGGGGGGGCACCGGGGAGCTGTTTTTT
>-|TRBD2|TRBJ2-3|TRBV5-1
CASSSTGTRSDTQYF
TGCGCCAGCAGCTCGACCGGGACTAGGTCAGATACGCAGTATTTT
>-|TRBD1|TRBJ1-6|TRBV2
CASSEQGASNSPLHF
TGTGCCAGCAGTGAGCAGGGGGCATCTAATTCACCCCTCCACTTT
>-|TRBD1|TRBJ2-7|TRBV10-3
CAISTGTGYSEQYF
TGTGCCATCAGCACCGGGACAGGGTATTCCGAGCAGTACTTC
>-|TRBD2|TRBJ2-7|TRBV5-4
CASSLGGGLSYEQYF
TGTGCCAGCAGTCTGGGGGGGGGTCTCTCCTACGAGCAGTACTTC
>-|-|TRBJ1-2|TRBV29-1
CSAVQGMYGYTF
TGCAGCGCCGTACAGGGAATGTATGGCTACACCTTC
>-|-|TRBJ2-5|TRBV19
CASSINVRETQYF
TGTGCCAGTAGTATAAACGTTCGGGAGACCCAGTACTTC
>once|TRBD1|TRBJ1-2|TRBV7-3
CASSLSGTGNYGYTF
TGTGCCAGCAGCTTAAGTGGGACAGGGAACTATGGCTACACCTTC
>-|-|TRBJ1-1|TRBV19
CASSRTGDTEAFF
TGTGCCAGTAGTAGAACAGGTGACACTGAAGCTTTCTTT
>-|TRBD1|TRBJ2-5|TRBV5-1
CASSLQGYQETQYF
TGCGCCAGCAGCTTACAGGGGTACCAAGAGACCCAGTACTTC
>-|TRBD1|TRBJ1-2|TRBV24-1
CATSDGTGSGYTF
TGTGCCACCAGTGACGGGACAGGGTCCGGCTACACCTTC
>-|-|TRBJ1-1|TRBV15
CATSRGLTAMNTEAFF
TGTGCCACCAGCAGGGGCCTGACAGCGATGAACACTGAAGCTTTCTTT
>-|-|TRBJ1-1|TRBV18
CASSPGQRNTEAFF
TGTGCCAGCTCACCTGGGCAGAGGAACACTGAAGCTTTCTTT
>-|-|TRBJ1-3|TRBV9
CASSSKEPGGISGNTIYF
TGTGCCAGCAGTTCTAAGGAACCCGGCGGAATCTCTGGAAACACCATATATTTT
>-|-|TRBJ1-1|TRBV7-2
CASSLESGGRTEAFF
TGTGCCAGCAGCTTAGAGTCGGGTGGAAGGACTGAAGCTTTCTTT
>-|TRBD1|TRBJ2-1|TRBV9
CASSAAGTGTNEQFF
TGTGCCAGCAGCGCCGCCGGGACAGGGACCAATGAGCAGTTCTTC
>-|TRBD1|TRBJ2-2|TRBV4-1
CASSQGTGGAIGELFF
TGCGCCAGCAGCCAGGGGACAGGGGGCGCGATCGGGGAGCTGTTTTTT
>-|-|TRBJ1-1|TRBV28
CASNLGQLEAFF
TGTGCCAGCAACCTAGGACAGCTTGAAGCTTTCTTT
>-|-|TRBJ2-5|TRBV18
CASSPGETQYF
TGTGCCAGCTCACCCGGGGAGACCCAGTACTTC
>-|TRBD2|TRBJ2-6|TRBV10-1
CASSAGGAAGANVLTF
TGCGCCAGCAGTGCGGGGGGAGCTGCGGGGGCCAACGTCCTGACTTTC
>once|-|TRBJ1-5|TRBV19
CASNTGNQPQHF
TGTGCCAGTAATACAGGGAATCAGCCCCAGCATTTT
>once|-|TRBJ1-6|TRBV27
CASSLSSTGYQSPLHF
TGTGCCAGCAGTTTATCATCGACAGGATACCAATCACCCCTCCACTTT
>-|-|TRBJ2-3|TRBV18
CASSPPTGTDTQYF
TGTGCCAGCTCACCACCGACGGGGACAGATACGCAGTATTTT
>-|TRBD1|TRBJ2-4|TRBV4-3
CASSQAPLDRLAKNIQYF
TGCGCCAGCAGCCAAGCACCTCTGGACAGGTTAGCCAAAAACATTCAGTACTTC
>-|-|TRBJ2-7|TRBV5-1
CASSLNPGYEQYF
TGCGCCAGCAGCCTTAACCCGGGCTACGAGCAGTACTTC
>-|TRBD2|TRBJ2-5|TRBV6-2/TRBV6-3
CASSSSGVQLKETQYF
TGTGCCAGCAGTTCTAGCGGGGTCCAACTAAAAGAGACCCAGTACTTC
>once|-|TRBJ2-6|TRBV6-5
CASRQGGSGANVLTF
TGTGCCAGCAGACAGGGGGGGTCTGGGGCCAACGTCCTGACTTTC
>-|TRBD2|TRBJ2-7|TRBV27
CASRPVRGGLRGEQYF
TGTGCCAGCAGGCCCGTGCGGGGGGGCCTAAGAGGCGAGCAGTACTTC
>-|-|TRBJ2-3|TRBV19
CASSIAGSTDTQYF
TGTGCCAGTAGTATAGCAGGCAGCACAGATACGCAGTATTTT
>once|-|TRBJ2-3|TRBV6-2/TRBV6-3
CASSYRGGRNTQYF
TGTGCCAGCAGTTACAGGGGGGGGCGAAATACGCAGTATTTT